Below are 21 T cell receptor beta chains sequenced from a single sample in a study of beta chain features in type 1 diabetes. Of the isolated RNA, all was reverse transcribed, and so the sequenced material was expressed TCRB transcripts. Here immunoSEQ multiplex PCR was the method, and the copy in TCRdb shows in-frame clones only, minus some. The sample has hundreds of thousands of clones, around 30% seen once. Material for sequencing was naive CD4+ T cells from blood. Receptors were obtained from a man between 18 and 35 years old in good health.

This clone was recorded a few times. The chain uses TRBV7-6 and TRBJ1-3; D gene ambiguous. The CDR3 consists of 14 residues. Germline CDR1 SGHVS, CDR2 FNYEAQ. Trimming removed 5 bases from V and 0 bases from J, with 8 bases in between. CDR3 in amino acids: CASSRTSSGNTIYF. CDR3 DNA sequence: TGTGCCAGCAGCCGTACAAGCTCTGGAAACACCATATATTTT.

The rearrangement links TRBV30 to TRBJ2-5, with 9 bases that match TRBD2. The CDR3 sequence is 14 residues long. V trimming: 4 bases; J trimming: 4 bases; junction bases outside the gene matches: 7. Germline CDR1 reads GTSNPN; CDR2 reads SVGIG (reference sequence). The CDR3 sequence is CAWNRAGGGETQYF. CDR3 nucleotides: TGTGCCTGGAACAGAGCGGGAGGAGGAGAGACCCAGTACTTC.

This clone has just a few counts. The sample holds other DNA sequences that translate to the same CDR3. This rearrangement joins TRBV30 to TRBJ1-1; D is undetermined. Germline-derived CDR1 and CDR2 are GTSNPN and SVGIG (reference sequence). There are 13 residues in the CDR3. V was cut by 0 bases and J by 12 bases, with 17 bases left in between. The CDR3 loop is CAWSVKGLGSTFF. The CDR3 nucleotides are TGTGCCTGGAGTGTAAAAGGGTTGGGGTCGACTTTCTTT.

The gene calls are TRBV5-1 and TRBJ2-5; 10 bases fit TRBD1. From germline, CDR1 is SGHRS and CDR2 YFSETQ. The CDR3 loop spans 15 amino acids. The V segment lost 4 bases and the J segment 3 bases; nucleotides outside the gene matches: 6. CDR3 loop: CASSTTGTGEETQYF. CDR3 bases: TGCGCCAGCAGCACAACCGGGACAGGGGAAGAGACCCAGTACTTC.

J is TRBJ2-5 and V is TRBV4-3, with TRBD2 matching over 9 bases. The CDR3 covers 14 residues. V dropped 4 bases and J dropped 4; count of bases not matched to a gene: 4. Germline loops: CDR1 LGHNA, CDR2 YSLEER. The CDR3, as DNA: TGCGCCAGCAGCCGGGGACTAGCCGGAGAGACCCAGTACTTC. This sequence encodes CASSRGLAGETQYF.

The table lists this clone with a few counts. The rearrangement links TRBV9 to TRBJ2-7, with TRBD2 matching over 11 bases. Germline loops: CDR1 SGDLS, CDR2 YYNGEE. J gave up 3 bases and V 4 bases, and 3 bases lay outside the gene matches. CDR3 length: 14 amino acids. This CDR3 reads CASSPTSGNYEQYF. CDR3 DNA sequence: TGTGCCAGCAGCCCGACTAGCGGGAACTACGAGCAGTACTTC.

This clone was picked up a small number of times. V and J are TRBV9 and TRBJ2-1; 7 nucleotides match TRBD2. V lost 3 bases and J lost 2; bases outside the gene matches: 5. CDR3 length: 15 residues. Germline assignment: CDR1 SGDLS and CDR2 YYNGEE. The CDR3 region has the DNA TGTGCCAGCAGCGGCCGCGGGAGCGCCTACAATGAGCAGTTCTTC. This sequence encodes CASSGRGSAYNEQFF.

The chain carries TRBV4-2 and TRBJ2-3, with 13 nucleotides matching TRBD2. J was trimmed by 4 bases and V by 0 bases; bases with no gene match: 1. Per germline, CDR1 LGHNA and CDR2 YNFKEQ. The CDR3 consists of 16 residues. As DNA, the CDR3 is TGTGCCAGCAGCCAAGAACTAGCGGGAGGGTCAGATACGCAGTATTTT. Translation: CASSQELAGGSDTQYF.

This clone was seen only a few times. The chain uses TRBV7-9 and TRBJ2-3; D call uncertain. Germline V lookup: CDR1 SEHNR, CDR2 FQNEAQ (reference sequence). The V end was cut by 2 bases, the J end by 3 bases, with 12 bases between. This CDR3 region has 15 residues. The CDR3 protein is CASSLTVQRTDTQYF. The CDR3 DNA reads TGTGCCAGCAGCTTAACAGTTCAGAGGACAGATACGCAGTATTTT.

The rearrangement joins TRBV18 to TRBJ2-2; weak D call: TRBD2 (6 bases). The CDR3 sequence is 15 residues long. The V end was cut by 0 bases, the J end by 9 bases, with 14 bases between. CDR1 is KGHSH, CDR2 LQKENI, per germline. The CDR3: CASSPPVEAGRELFF. CDR3 coding DNA: TGTGCCAGCTCACCACCGGTGGAAGCGGGCCGGGAGCTGTTTTTT.

The CDR3 loop is CATLGATSYEQYF. The CDR3 DNA follows: TGTGCCACCTTGGGGGCCACCTCCTACGAGCAGTACTTC. V usage is TRBV25-1 and J usage is TRBJ2-7; TRBD1 might be the D (6 bases). Germline V gives CDR1 MGHDK, CDR2 SYGVNS. This CDR3 region has 13 residues. The ends were cut back, 10 bases at V and 0 bases at J, with 13 bases in the middle.

This clone has a handful of counts. The rearrangement links TRBV30 to TRBJ1-5, with a tentative D call TRBD1 (5 bases). Germline V lookup: CDR1 GTSNPN, CDR2 SVGIG (reference sequence). The CDR3 covers 15 residues. The V and J ends lost 0 bases and 3 bases respectively, with 12 bases between them. This CDR3 is CAWSVPYRTNQPQHF. The DNA of the CDR3 is TGTGCCTGGAGTGTGCCATACAGGACCAATCAGCCCCAGCATTTT.

This clone was seen a few times. The chain recombines TRBV9 with TRBJ2-2; TRBD2 matches 7 bases. V lost 0 bases and J lost 3; bases outside the gene matches: 8. Looked up from germline, CDR1 is SGDLS and CDR2 is YYNGEE. The CDR3 contains 17 residues. The CDR3 loop is CASSVAASGYYTGELFF. As DNA, the CDR3 is TGTGCCAGCAGCGTAGCGGCTAGCGGATACTACACCGGGGAGCTGTTTTTT.

With regard to this clone: A read error may produce the germline difference seen at one junction end. J is TRBJ2-1 and V is TRBV7-7; D might be TRBD1 (6 bases). The CDR3 contains 13 residues. Germline V gene data show CDR1 as SSHAT and CDR2 as FNYEAQ (reference sequence). In nucleotides, the CDR3 is TGTGCTAGCAGCCCCGGGACATACAATGAGCAGTTCTTC. Protein: CASSPGTYNEQFF.

V gene TRBV7-9 combines with J gene TRBJ2-7; the D gene is possibly TRBD1 (6 bases). CDR1 is SEHNR and CDR2 is FQNEAQ in the germline V gene (reference sequence). Trimming stripped 3 bases from V and 4 bases from J, with 16 bases between. There are 15 residues in the CDR3. CDR3 protein: CASSFEGVQRYEQYF. The CDR3 region has the DNA TGTGCCAGCAGCTTCGAGGGGGTACAGCGATACGAGCAGTACTTC.

The DNA for the CDR3 is TGTGCCAGCACCCCACTAGCGGGAGGGCCTATCCAGACCCAGTACTTC. Its protein product is CASTPLAGGPIQTQYF. This chain uses TRBV5-6 with TRBJ2-5; 13 bases are a match to TRBD2. Germline V gives CDR1 SGHDT, CDR2 YYEEEE. The length of the CDR3 is 16 residues. The V segment lost 6 bases and the J segment 6 bases; nucleotides outside the gene matches: 11.

The genes are TRBV11-2 and TRBJ2-7; 8 bases line up with TRBD2. After removal of 5 bases from V and 4 bases from J, the junction contained 10 bases not matched to a gene. The CDR3 consists of 15 residues. The germline CDR1 and CDR2 sequences are SGHAT and FQNNGV. CDR3 DNA: TGTGCCAGCAGCCCGATAGCGGGGAGAGTTTACGAGCAGTACTTC. Amino acids: CASSPIAGRVYEQYF.

The chain recombines TRBV7-3 with TRBJ2-7; D gene ambiguous. Germline V gene sequence: CDR1 SGHTA, CDR2 FQGTGA. The CDR3 contains 10 residues. V was cut by 3 bases and J by 5 bases, with 2 bases left in between. CDR3 DNA: TGTGCCAGCAGCTTTAACGAGCAGTACTTC. Encoded protein: CASSFNEQYF. Variable domain in full (rest from reference TRBV7-3 and TRBJ2-7): GAGVSQTPSNKVTEKGKYVELRCDPISGHTALYWYRQSLGQGPEFLIYFQGTGAADDSGLPNDRFFAVRPEGSVSTLKIQRTERGDSAVYLCASSFNEQYFGPGTRLTVT.

Points on this clone: Within the sample, other DNA sequences also encode this same CDR3. CDR3 DNA sequence: TGTGCCAGCAGCCTTGAGACCCAGTACTTC. This gives the protein CASSLETQYF. J is TRBJ2-5 and V is TRBV7-2; no firm D call. Trimming shortened V by 5 bases and J by 5 bases, and 3 bases separated the two germline ends. Germline values: CDR1 SGHTA, CDR2 FQGNSA. CDR3 size: 10 residues.

This clone was seen a few times. The J gene is TRBJ2-5, the V gene TRBV29-1; possibly TRBD1 for D (5 bases). Gene TRBJ2-7 matches the end of the DNA better, so the J call may be wrong. CDR1 SQVTM and CDR2 ANQGSEA come from the germline V gene. The CDR3 extends over 12 amino acids. The chain's CDR3 is CSVAAGTYEQYF. The CDR3 nucleotides are TGCAGCGTTGCAGCAGGGACCTACGAGCAGTACTTC.

This clone was seen a few times. This chain joins TRBV14 and TRBJ2-6; D possibly corresponds to TRBD1 (5 bases). Germline V CDR1 and CDR2: SGHDN, FVKESK. CDR3 length equals 18 residues. With 1 base removed from V and 0 bases from J, the gap between germline ends came to 13 bases. CDR3 nucleotide sequence: TGTGCCAGCAGCCAAGTAAGGGGCTATGTCTCTGGGGCCAACGTCCTGACTTTC. Translating it yields CASSQVRGYVSGANVLTF.